This is a list of T cell receptor beta chains from one sample in a study of T cell responses to AZD1222 COVID-19 vaccine. Measured with immunoSEQ multiplex PCR; TCRdb has only the in-frame clones, and not every one. Of some 130,000 clones listed, 90% to 95% were seen once; the top ten hold approximately 6.8%. The sample here was peripheral blood, taken 28 days after the second AZD1222 dose. The receptors were gathered from an adult who received the AZD1222 COVID-19 vaccine. CDR3s include the opening cysteine and the closing phenylalanine or tryptophan. Each record gives: D gene, V gene, clone size, J gene, CDR3 DNA, CDR3 protein. The D gene is left open where the match is weak. Clone sizes are given selectively: once, few, many, or a class where the clone is expanded.

.	TRBV7-6	.	TRBJ2-7	TGTGCCAGCAGCGATGGAGGGGGGGCTATCAACGAGCAGTACTTC	CASSDGGGAINEQYF
.	TRBV19	.	TRBJ1-2	TGTGCCAGTAGTATTGGGCAGACAGCTAACTATGGCTACACCTTC	CASSIGQTANYGYTF
.	TRBV2	once	TRBJ2-7	TGTGCCAGCAGCGAAGCCTCACAAGCCTACGAGCAGTACTTC	CASSEASQAYEQYF
TRBD1	TRBV7-8	.	TRBJ2-5	TGTGCCAGCAGCCGAGACAGGGGAAGAGTCGAGACCCAGTACTTC	CASSRDRGRVETQYF
TRBD2	TRBV7-9	.	TRBJ2-5	TGTGCCAGCAACCTAGCGGGGTCCCAAGAGACCCAGTACTTC	CASNLAGSQETQYF
.	TRBV12-3/TRBV12-4	.	TRBJ2-5	TGTGCCAGCAGCAATGAACTTCTGGGGGCCCAGTACTTC	CASSNELLGAQYF
.	TRBV4-2	.	TRBJ2-2	TGTGCCAGCAGCTTACGGACTGAGAACACCGGGGAGCTGTTTTTT	CASSLRTENTGELFF
.	TRBV3-1/TRBV3-2	.	TRBJ1-3	TGTGCCAGCAGCCACGGGAGGGCGGGAAACACCATATATTTT	CASSHGRAGNTIYF
.	TRBV5-1	.	TRBJ1-2	TGCGCCAGCAGCTTGGGGTTAGGGTATGGCTATGGCTACACCTTC	CASSLGLGYGYGYTF
.	TRBV19	.	TRBJ1-4	TGTGCCAGTAGTATGGTTCCAGGAGGAAAACTGTTTTTT	CASSMVPGGKLFF
.	TRBV7-6	.	TRBJ1-3	TGTGCCAGCAGCTTATGGGGGGCCGGAAACACCATATATTTT	CASSLWGAGNTIYF
.	TRBV4-1	.	TRBJ2-3	TGCGCCAGCAGCCAATGGGCGGGGACCGATACGCAGTATTTT	CASSQWAGTDTQYF
.	TRBV6-5	.	TRBJ2-7	TGTGCCAGCAGTACGGGACCCTACGAGCAGTACTTC	CASSTGPYEQYF
.	TRBV30	.	TRBJ1-5	TGTGCCTGGAGTGCAGGGATTATCCAGCCCCAGCATTTT	CAWSAGIIQPQHF
.	TRBV2	.	TRBJ1-1	TGTGCCAGCAGCCAGAGGCGCACTGAAGCTTTCTTT	CASSQRRTEAFF
.	TRBV7-9	.	TRBJ2-5	TGTGCCAGCAGCTTACAGTTATTGGGCCGAGAGACCCAGTACTTC	CASSLQLLGRETQYF
.	TRBV6-5	.	TRBJ2-3	TGTGCCAGCAGTTTGAACAGGGACACAGATACGCAGTATTTT	CASSLNRDTDTQYF
.	TRBV18	.	TRBJ1-4	TGTGCCAGCTCACCACGGGGCGTCGGGGAAAAACTGTTTTTT	CASSPRGVGEKLFF
.	TRBV11-3	.	TRBJ1-1	TGTGCCAGCAGCTTAGTGCGGAACACTGAAGCTTTCTTT	CASSLVRNTEAFF
.	TRBV29-1	.	TRBJ1-2	TGCAGCGTATATGGCTACACCTTC	CSVYGYTF
.	TRBV2	.	TRBJ1-6	TGTGCCAGCAGTGAAGTGGCAGCAGGGGTCAATTCACCCCTCCACTTT	CASSEVAAGVNSPLHF
.	TRBV10-3	.	TRBJ1-5	TGTGCCATCAGTGAAGGGGCCCGAAATCAGCCCCAGCATTTT	CAISEGARNQPQHF
TRBD1	TRBV5-1	.	TRBJ2-2	TGCGCCAGCAGCTTGCTAGGGGGCGTCGGCACCGGGGAGCTGTTTTTT	CASSLLGGVGTGELFF
.	TRBV2	.	TRBJ1-1	TGTGCCAGCAGACCGACAGGCCGGATCACTGAAGCTTTCTTT	CASRPTGRITEAFF